This T cell receptor beta chain was retrieved from a study of T cells after yellow fever vaccination. Findings and caveats of the study: FACS-sorted repertoires might harbor abundant contaminating clonotypes from the bulk population. A limited proportion of clonotypes was detected within both the CD4 and CD8 compartments. Most clones from primary vaccination were detected again post-booster (approximately 97% CD4, 88% CD8).

The V and J ends lost 4 bases and 1 base, in that order; junction bases with no gene match: 7. This CDR3 has 16 amino acids. Germline CDR1 and CDR2: SGDLS and YYNGEE. They built TCR cDNA with 5'RACE template switching, a step that put in a universal primer site and UMIs. TCRdb re-called the 5' RACE reads with MiXCR, one entry per CDR3 protein. Among some 32,000 distinct CDR3 sequences listed, 4% to 4.5% were seen once. A word on this clonotype: What it recognizes is unknown.

The gene calls are TRBV9 and TRBJ2-1; 8 bases line up with TRBD2. This sequence originates from a man aged 25-40 years who received the YFV17D yellow fever vaccine. Source: CD8+ T cells sorted from PBMCs, taken 5 days after the yellow fever booster vaccination. The CDR3, as DNA: TGTGCCAGCAGCCCAGCGGGAGAGGTTTCCTACAATGAGCAGTTCTTC. Translated: CASSPAGEVSYNEQFF.